The sequence of this T cell receptor beta chain was determined in a study of cytomegalovirus exposure and HLA in healthy donors. Trimming took 3 bases from V and 5 from J; bases not matched to a gene: 8. This CDR3 region has 15 residues. Germline CDR1 is MNHEY and CDR2 is SMNVEV (reference sequence). The PCR ran on 60 Vbeta and 13 Jbeta primers. Method: immunoSEQ multiplex PCR; TCRdb's copy keeps in-frame clones and lacks some. There are over 110,000 clones in the sample; about four fifths occur only once, and under 5% lies in the top ten. The TCR sequence derives from a man in his forties in good health and CMV-seronegative. Sequencing input: PBMCs. This chain uses TRBV27 with TRBJ2-7, with 9 nucleotides matching TRBD1. CDR3: CASSFRDRARNEQYF. CDR3 nucleotides: TGTGCCAGCAGTTTCCGGGACAGGGCCCGGAACGAGCAGTACTTC.